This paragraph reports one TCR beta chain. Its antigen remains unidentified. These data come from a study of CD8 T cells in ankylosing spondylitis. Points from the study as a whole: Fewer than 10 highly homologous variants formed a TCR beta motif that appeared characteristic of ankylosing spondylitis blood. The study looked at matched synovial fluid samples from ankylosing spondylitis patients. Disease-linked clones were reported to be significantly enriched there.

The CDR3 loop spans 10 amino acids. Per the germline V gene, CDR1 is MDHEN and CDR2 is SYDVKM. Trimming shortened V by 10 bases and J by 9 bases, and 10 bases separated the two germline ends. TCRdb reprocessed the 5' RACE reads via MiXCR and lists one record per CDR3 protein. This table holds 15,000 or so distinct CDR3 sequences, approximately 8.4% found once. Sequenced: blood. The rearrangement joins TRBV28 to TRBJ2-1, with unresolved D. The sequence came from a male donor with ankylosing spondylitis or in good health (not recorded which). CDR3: CATALLEQFF. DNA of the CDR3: TGTGCCACCGCGCTCCTTGAGCAGTTCTTC.